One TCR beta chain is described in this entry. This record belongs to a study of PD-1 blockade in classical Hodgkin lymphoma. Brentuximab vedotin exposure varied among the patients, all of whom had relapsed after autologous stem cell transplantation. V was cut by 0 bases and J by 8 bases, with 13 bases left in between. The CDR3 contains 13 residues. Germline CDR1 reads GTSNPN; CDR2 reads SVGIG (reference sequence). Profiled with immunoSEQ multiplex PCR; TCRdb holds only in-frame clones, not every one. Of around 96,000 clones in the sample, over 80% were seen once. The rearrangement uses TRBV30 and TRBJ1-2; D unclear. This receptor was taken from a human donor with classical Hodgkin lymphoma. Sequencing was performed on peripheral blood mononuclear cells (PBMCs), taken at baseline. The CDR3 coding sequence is TGTGCCTGGAGTGTACGGGCTATCGACGGCTACACCTTC. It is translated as CAWSVRAIDGYTF.